This TCR beta chain was identified during a study of glioma-infiltrating T cells after dendritic cell vaccination. Between the trimmed V and J ends, which lost 5 bases and 4 bases, there was a span of 17 bases. Germline CDR1 is SEHNR and CDR2 is FQNEAQ (reference sequence). The CDR3 totals 15 residues. Method: immunoSEQ multiplex PCR; TCRdb's copy keeps in-frame clones and lacks some. The table lists over 80,000 clones, around 90% of them singletons. The genes are TRBV7-9 and TRBJ1-1; perhaps TRBD1 as D (5 bases). Sequencing was performed on blood, taken before dendritic cell vaccination. The sequence was collected from a human donor with glioblastoma. CDR3 amino acids: CASSLMDTGGTEAFF. CDR3 nucleotide sequence: TGTGCCAGCAGCCTGATGGATACGGGGGGCACTGAAGCTTTCTTT.